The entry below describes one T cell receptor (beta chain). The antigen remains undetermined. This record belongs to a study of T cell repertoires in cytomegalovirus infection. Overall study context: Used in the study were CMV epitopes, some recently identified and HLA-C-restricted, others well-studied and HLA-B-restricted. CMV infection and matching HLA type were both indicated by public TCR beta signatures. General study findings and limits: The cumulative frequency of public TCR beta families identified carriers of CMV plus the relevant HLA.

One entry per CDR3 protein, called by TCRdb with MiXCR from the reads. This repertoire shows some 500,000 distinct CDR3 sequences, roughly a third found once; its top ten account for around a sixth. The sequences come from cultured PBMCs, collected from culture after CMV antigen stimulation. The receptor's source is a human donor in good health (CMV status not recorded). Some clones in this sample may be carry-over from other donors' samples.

The CDR3: CASSLLLQGTTGELFF. The CDR3 DNA is TGTGCCAGCAGTTTGCTCCTCCAGGGGACCACCGGGGAGCTGTTTTTT. The chain uses TRBV27 and TRBJ2-2; TRBD1 is a possible D gene (6 bases). V lost 3 bases to trimming and J lost 4 bases, with 15 bases between them. This CDR3 has 16 residues. The germline V gene has CDR1 MNHEY and CDR2 SMNVEV (reference sequence).